This T cell receptor (beta chain) emerged from a study of blood T cell repertoires in COVID-19. In its sample, this clone was seen once. The authors' processing: Estimated nucleated cell counts came from reference gene primer amplification. Only in-frame clones appear in the TCRdb table, and some are missing; sequencing was by immunoSEQ multiplex PCR. V, J and clone size were drawn from that table, and D and trimming were deduced from the DNA. The table shows over 85,000 clones, with about 83% occurring only once. The V and J ends lost 5 bases and 3 bases respectively, with 10 bases between them. Germline assignment: CDR1 LNHDA and CDR2 SQIVND (reference sequence). The CDR3 covers 14 residues.

Material for sequencing was peripheral blood. The gene calls are TRBV19 and TRBJ1-4; possibly TRBD1 for D (6 bases). The receptor was derived from a man between 35 and 55 years old with active or convalescent COVID-19. In DNA, the CDR3 is TGTGCCAGTAGTCCCGGGGGGCCTAATGAAAAACTGTTTTTT. It yields the protein CASSPGGPNEKLFF. Using reference TRBV19 and TRBJ1-4 for the parts outside the CDR3, the full variable domain is DGGITQSPKYLFRKEGQNVTLSCEQNLNHDAMYWYRQDPGQGLRLIYYSQIVNDFQKGDIAEGYSVSREKKESFPLTVTSAQKNPTAFYLCASSPGGPNEKLFFGSGTQLSVL.